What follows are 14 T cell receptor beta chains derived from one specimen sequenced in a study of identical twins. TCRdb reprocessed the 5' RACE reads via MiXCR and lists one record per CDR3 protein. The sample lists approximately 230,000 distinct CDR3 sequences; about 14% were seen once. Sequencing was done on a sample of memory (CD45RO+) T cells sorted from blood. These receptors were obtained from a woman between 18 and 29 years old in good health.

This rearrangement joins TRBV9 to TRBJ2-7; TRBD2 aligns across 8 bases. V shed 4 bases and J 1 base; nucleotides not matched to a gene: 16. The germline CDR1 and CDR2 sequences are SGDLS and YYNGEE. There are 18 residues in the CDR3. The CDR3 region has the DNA TGTGCCAGCAGCTCCGGGACTAGTCCGTTACGAAGGTCCTACGAGCAGTACTTC. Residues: CASSSGTSPLRRSYEQYF.

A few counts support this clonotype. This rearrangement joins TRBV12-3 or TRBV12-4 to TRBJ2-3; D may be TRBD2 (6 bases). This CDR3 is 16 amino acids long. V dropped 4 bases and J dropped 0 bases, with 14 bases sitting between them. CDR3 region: CASSYGGGISTDTQYF. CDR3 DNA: TGTGCCAGCAGTTACGGAGGCGGGATTAGCACAGATACGCAGTATTTT.

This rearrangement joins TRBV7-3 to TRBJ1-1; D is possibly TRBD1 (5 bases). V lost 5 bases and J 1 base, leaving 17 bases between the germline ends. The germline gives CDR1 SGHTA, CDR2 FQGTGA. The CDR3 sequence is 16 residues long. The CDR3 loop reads CASSHQPPGQNTEAFF. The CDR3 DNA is TGTGCCAGCAGCCACCAACCGCCCGGACAGAACACTGAAGCTTTCTTT.

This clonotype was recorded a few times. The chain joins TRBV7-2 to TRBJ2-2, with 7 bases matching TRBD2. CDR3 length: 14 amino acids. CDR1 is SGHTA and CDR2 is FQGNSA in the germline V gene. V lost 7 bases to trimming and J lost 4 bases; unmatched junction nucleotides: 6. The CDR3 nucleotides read TGTGCCAGCAAGAGCGGGATTAGCACCGGGGAGCTGTTTTTT. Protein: CASKSGISTGELFF.

CDR3 bases: TGTGCCAGCATCCGGGACAGGGGCTCTGGGGCCAACGTCCTGACTTTC. This gives the protein CASIRDRGSGANVLTF. The J gene is TRBJ2-6, the V gene TRBV2, with TRBD1 matching 10 bases. Trimming cost V 7 bases and J 0 bases; bases outside gene matches: 3. CDR3 length equals 16 residues. In germline, CDR1 is SNHLY, CDR2 FYNNEI.

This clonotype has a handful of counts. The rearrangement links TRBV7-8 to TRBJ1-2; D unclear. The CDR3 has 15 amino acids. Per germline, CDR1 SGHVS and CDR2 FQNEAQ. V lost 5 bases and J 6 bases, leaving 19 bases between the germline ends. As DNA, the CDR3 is TGTGCCAGCAGCAGAATACAGTCCCACCCCGATGGCTACACCTTC. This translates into CASSRIQSHPDGYTF.

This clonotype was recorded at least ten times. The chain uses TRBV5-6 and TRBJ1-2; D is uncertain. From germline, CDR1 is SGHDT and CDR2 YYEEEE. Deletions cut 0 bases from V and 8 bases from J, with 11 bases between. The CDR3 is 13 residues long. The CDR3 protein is CASSLVLAEGYTF. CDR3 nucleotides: TGTGCCAGCAGCTTGGTATTGGCAGAGGGCTACACCTTC.

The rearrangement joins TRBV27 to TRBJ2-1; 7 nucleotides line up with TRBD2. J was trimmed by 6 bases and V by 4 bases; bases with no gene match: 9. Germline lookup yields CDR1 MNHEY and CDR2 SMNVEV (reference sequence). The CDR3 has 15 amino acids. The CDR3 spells CASSSERDPSNEQFF. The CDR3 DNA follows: TGTGCCAGCAGTTCCGAGCGGGACCCTTCCAATGAGCAGTTCTTC.

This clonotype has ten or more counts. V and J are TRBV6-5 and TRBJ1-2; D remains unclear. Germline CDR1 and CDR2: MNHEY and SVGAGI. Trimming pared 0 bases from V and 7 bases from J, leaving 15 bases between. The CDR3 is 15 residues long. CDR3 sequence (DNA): TGTGCCAGCAGTTACTCGATAGCGGTTGGTAGTGGCTACACCTTC. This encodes CASSYSIAVGSGYTF.

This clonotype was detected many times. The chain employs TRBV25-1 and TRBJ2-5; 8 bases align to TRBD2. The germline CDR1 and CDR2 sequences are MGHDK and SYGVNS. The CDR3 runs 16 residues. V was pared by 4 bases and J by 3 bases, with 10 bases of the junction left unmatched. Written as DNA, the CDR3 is TGTGCCAGCAGTGGAAGATCGGGGGGGCGAAAAGAGACCCAGTACTTC. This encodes CASSGRSGGRKETQYF.

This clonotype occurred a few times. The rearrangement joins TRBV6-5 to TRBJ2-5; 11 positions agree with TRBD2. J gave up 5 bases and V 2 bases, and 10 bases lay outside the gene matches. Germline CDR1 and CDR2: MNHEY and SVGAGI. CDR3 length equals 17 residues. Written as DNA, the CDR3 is TGTGCCAGCAGTTACCGGCTAGCGGGAGGTAATCTCGAGACCCAGTACTTC. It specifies CASSYRLAGGNLETQYF.

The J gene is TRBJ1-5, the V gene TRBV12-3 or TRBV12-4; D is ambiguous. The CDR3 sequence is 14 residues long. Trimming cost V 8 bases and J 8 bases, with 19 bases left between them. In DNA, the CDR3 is TGTGCCAGCTCTGCCTCGGCTGGAATGGAGCCCCAGCATTTT. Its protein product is CASSASAGMEPQHF.

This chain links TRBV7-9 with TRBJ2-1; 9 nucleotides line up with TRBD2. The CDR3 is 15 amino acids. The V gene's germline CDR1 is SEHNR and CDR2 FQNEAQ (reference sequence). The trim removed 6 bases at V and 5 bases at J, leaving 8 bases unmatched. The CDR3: CASRKAGGDHNEQFF. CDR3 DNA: TGTGCCAGCAGGAAAGCGGGGGGAGACCACAATGAGCAGTTCTTC.

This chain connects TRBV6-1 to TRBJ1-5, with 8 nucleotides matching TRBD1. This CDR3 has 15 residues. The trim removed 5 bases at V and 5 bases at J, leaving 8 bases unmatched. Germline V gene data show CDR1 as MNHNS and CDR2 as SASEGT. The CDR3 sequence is CASSPRDRIYQPQHF. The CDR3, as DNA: TGTGCCAGCAGTCCCCGGGACAGGATCTATCAGCCCCAGCATTTT.